This note documents a single T cell receptor (beta chain) sequence. The CDR3 does not close with the conserved phenylalanine or tryptophan, likely indicating a read error. This record belongs to a study of tumor and adjacent non-tumor tissue in lung cancer. Study-level information: Some 3.9 million productive TCRbeta reads were obtained per sample on average.

TCRbeta libraries were built with three rounds of nested PCR, modified from ARM-PCR. MiXCR, applied by TCRdb to the multiplex PCR reads, yields one record per CDR3 protein. The table shows about 98,000 distinct CDR3 sequences, with 80% occurring only once. This CDR3 comprises 17 residues. The template was RNA from unsorted bulk tissue. This non-tumor lung sample came from over 3 cm beyond the tumor edge. The chain uses TRBV12-3 or TRBV12-4 and TRBJ2-1; TRBD2 agrees at 9 bases. Specimen: distant non-tumor lung tissue. This TCR derives from a man between 60 and 75 years old with small cell lung cancer. The CDR3: CASSLAPLAGPYNEQFL. The CDR3 nucleotides are TGTGCCAGCAGTTTAGCTCCCCTAGCGGGACCCTACAACGAGCAGTTCCTC.